The 22 T cell receptor beta chains below come from one sample, sequenced in a study of cytomegalovirus exposure and HLA in healthy donors (dated by TCRdb to between 2016 and 2019). Library construction relied on the immunoSEQ multiplex PCR assay. A mixture of 60 forward primers for TCR Vbeta segments and 13 reverse primers for TCR Jbeta segments was used in the multiplex PCR. The source is immuneACCESS, and TCRdb retained only in-frame sequences with V and J called. Part of the clones is not carried over; for the studies checked, unresolved V genes explain less than half of this, and the remainder is unexplained. The sample table contains about 94,000 clones; only one count was recorded for approximately 77% of them. In total, the top ten clones hold under 13% of the sample. The sequenced sample was PBMCs. The receptors derive from a human donor in good health.

This chain joins TRBV29-1 and TRBJ1-1; TRBD1 aligns across 9 bases. V was pared by 6 bases and J by 1 base, with 3 bases of the junction left unmatched. Germline loops: CDR1 SQVTM, CDR2 ANQGSEA. This CDR3 is 13 amino acids long. CDR3 bases: TGCAGCGTGGGGACAGGGAGGAACACTGAAGCTTTCTTT. Translation gives CSVGTGRNTEAFF.

A single count supports this clone. The chain carries TRBV4-3 and TRBJ2-7; 10 nucleotides align to TRBD2. In germline, CDR1 is LGHNA, CDR2 YSLEER. The CDR3 loop spans 19 amino acids. V trimming: 0 bases; J trimming: 0 bases; junction bases outside the gene matches: 11. CDR3 loop: CASSQDRGSGRSFSYEQYF. The CDR3 DNA reads as TGCGCCAGCAGCCAAGATCGAGGTAGCGGGAGGTCCTTCTCCTACGAGCAGTACTTC.

The chain links TRBV19 to TRBJ2-3, with no clear D. The V end was cut by 5 bases, the J end by 2 bases, with 5 bases between. Germline V gene data show CDR1 as LNHDA and CDR2 as SQIVND (reference sequence). There are 12 residues in the CDR3. CDR3: CASSPITDTQYF. The CDR3 nucleotides are TGTGCCAGTAGTCCAATCACAGATACGCAGTATTTT.

This rearrangement joins TRBV6-5 to TRBJ1-2, with D unresolved. This CDR3 has 12 residues. V dropped 6 bases and J dropped 8 bases, with 13 bases sitting between them. Per germline, CDR1 MNHEY and CDR2 SVGAGI. Here the CDR3 DNA reads TGTGCCAGCAGCTCCCTCTCCGGGGGCTACACCTTC. Its protein product is CASSSLSGGYTF.

A remark on this clone: This sample also contains other DNA sequences that code for the same CDR3. This chain uses TRBV4-1 with TRBJ1-5, with 11 positions matching TRBD1. CDR1 MGHRA and CDR2 YSYEKL come from the germline V gene. After removal of 0 bases from V and 5 bases from J, the junction contained 6 bases not matched to a gene. CDR3 size: 17 residues. CDR3 sequence (DNA): TGCGCCAGCAGCCAAGAGCCGGGACAGGGGGGGCATCAGCCCCAGCATTTT. Residues: CASSQEPGQGGHQPQHF.

The chain couples TRBV6-5 to TRBJ1-3; 9 bases agree with TRBD1. CDR1 and CDR2 (germline): MNHEY, SVGAGI. The CDR3 covers 15 residues. The trim removed 5 bases at V and 4 bases at J, leaving 6 bases unmatched. The CDR3 reads CASSAHRGPGNTIYF. The CDR3 DNA sequence: TGTGCCAGCAGTGCCCACAGGGGGCCAGGAAACACCATATATTTT.

This chain uses TRBV4-1 with TRBJ1-3; no firm D call. Germline V gives CDR1 MGHRA, CDR2 YSYEKL. The CDR3 runs 15 residues. Between the trimmed V and J ends, which lost 0 bases and 4 bases, there was a span of 10 bases. As DNA, the CDR3 is TGCGCCAGCAGCCAAGATCGGCGGGCCGGAAACACCATATATTTT. Its protein is CASSQDRRAGNTIYF.

The chain couples TRBV7-9 to TRBJ1-1; a weak D match, TRBD1 (6 bases). V was clipped by 5 bases and J by 9 bases, with 19 bases between them. CDR1 and CDR2 from the germline V gene are SEHNR and FQNEAQ (reference sequence). This CDR3 region has 14 residues. Here the CDR3 reads CASSKVAGTIKAFF. The CDR3 nucleotides are TGTGCCAGCAGCAAGGTGGCAGGGACAATTAAAGCTTTCTTT.

The V and J genes are TRBV28 and TRBJ1-5, with a possible D match to TRBD1 (5 bases). V shed 6 bases and J shed 2 bases, with 14 bases lying between them. Germline lookup yields CDR1 MDHEN and CDR2 SYDVKM. This CDR3 has 15 amino acids. The CDR3 protein is CASRGRGIRNQPQHF. The DNA of the CDR3 is TGTGCCAGCAGGGGGAGGGGTATACGCAATCAGCCCCAGCATTTT.

This chain connects TRBV28 to TRBJ1-1, with D possibly being TRBD1 (6 bases). V was cut by 5 bases and J by 4 bases, with 11 bases left in between. Germline lookup yields CDR1 MDHEN and CDR2 SYDVKM. The CDR3 totals 13 residues. The CDR3 here is CASSRTGITEAFF. The DNA of the CDR3 is TGTGCCAGCAGTCGAACAGGGATCACTGAAGCTTTCTTT.

The V call is TRBV18, the J call TRBJ1-4; 12 bases are shared with TRBD1. This CDR3 is 15 amino acids long. The J segment lost 8 bases and the V segment lost 3 bases, leaving 4 bases of the junction unmatched. Germline V gene sequence: CDR1 KGHSH, CDR2 LQKENI. Here the CDR3 reads CASSPAGQGAEKLFF. CDR3 bases: TGTGCCAGCTCACCGGCGGGACAGGGGGCGGAAAAACTGTTTTTT.

The chain uses TRBV12-5 and TRBJ1-2, with a possible D match to TRBD1 (5 bases). This CDR3 is 14 amino acids long. The V end lost 4 bases, the J end lost 6 bases, and 15 bases lay between the germline ends. Germline V gene sequence: CDR1 LGHNT, CDR2 FRNRAP. CDR3 coding DNA: TGTGCTAGTGGTTCTCCGGGACTTCAGGATGGCTACACCTTC. Amino acid sequence: CASGSPGLQDGYTF.

The V gene is TRBV18, the J gene TRBJ2-3; 10 bases map to TRBD1. Germline values: CDR1 KGHSH, CDR2 LQKENI. This CDR3 spans 14 amino acids. V lost 3 bases, J lost 11 bases, and 8 bases stayed unmatched. For the CDR3, the DNA is TGTGCCAGCTCACCCACGACAGGGGGCTTTGGGCAGTATTTT. Residues: CASSPTTGGFGQYF.

The V gene is TRBV14, the J gene TRBJ2-1; D remains unclear. Trimming stripped 1 base from V and 9 bases from J, with 13 bases between. CDR3 length equals 14 residues. Looked up from germline, CDR1 is SGHDN and CDR2 is FVKESK. CDR3 DNA: TGTGCCAGCAGCCAAGTCATCGTGACTGGTGAGCAGTTCTTC. Amino acid sequence: CASSQVIVTGEQFF.

V usage is TRBV18 and J usage is TRBJ1-4; maybe TRBD1 (5 bases). This CDR3 is built from 15 residues. Germline V gives CDR1 KGHSH, CDR2 LQKENI. Trimming stripped 2 bases from V and 5 bases from J, with 12 bases between. The CDR3 DNA reads TGTGCCAGCTCACCAGGCGGGGGACTCAATGAAAAACTGTTTTTT. It specifies CASSPGGGLNEKLFF.

CDR3 sequence reads: CASSQLDTTGEAFF. The CDR3 region has the DNA TGTGCCAGCAGCCAATTAGATACAACCGGGGAAGCTTTCTTT. The chain links TRBV14 to TRBJ1-1; D remains unclear. The CDR3 has 14 amino acids. The V gene's germline CDR1 is SGHDN and CDR2 FVKESK. Trimming removed 2 bases at V and 8 bases at J, with 15 bases between.

The CDR3 DNA reads TGTGCCAGCAGACTACTAGCGGCGGGAGGATCTGAAGAGCAGTACTTC. It codes for CASRLLAAGGSEEQYF. This rearrangement joins TRBV28 to TRBJ2-7; 8 bases align to TRBD2. With 6 bases clipped from V and 7 bases from J, the junction kept 17 bases outside the gene matches. The CDR3 consists of 16 residues. Per germline, CDR1 MDHEN and CDR2 SYDVKM.

This chain links TRBV5-4 with TRBJ1-2, with D possibly being TRBD1 (5 bases). CDR3 length: 13 residues. Germline loops: CDR1 SGHNT, CDR2 YYREEE (reference sequence). With 4 bases removed from V and 6 bases from J, the gap between germline ends came to 13 bases. The CDR3 nucleotides are TGTGCCAGCAGCCCAGGGCTACTAAATGGCTACACCTTC. Its protein is CASSPGLLNGYTF.

This clone has just a few counts. The rearrangement joins TRBV6-5 to TRBJ1-4, with D unresolved. This CDR3 is built from 13 residues. Germline V lookup: CDR1 MNHEY, CDR2 SVGAGI. V was clipped by 6 bases and J by 3 bases, with 8 bases between them. CDR3 amino acids: CASSSTPNEKLFF. CDR3 coding DNA: TGTGCCAGCAGCTCCACACCTAATGAAAAACTGTTTTTT.

The V and J genes are TRBV18 and TRBJ2-7; maybe TRBD1 (6 bases). The V gene's germline CDR1 is KGHSH and CDR2 LQKENI. V lost 1 base, J lost 5 bases, and 12 bases lay in between. This CDR3 has 14 amino acids. The CDR3, as DNA: TGTGCCAGCTCACCACAAAAACAGGGCCACGAGCAGTACTTC. It specifies CASSPQKQGHEQYF.

This clone was picked up a small number of times. V usage is TRBV18 and J usage is TRBJ2-7; 9 bases align to TRBD2. The CDR3 loop spans 15 amino acids. Germline V gene sequence: CDR1 KGHSH, CDR2 LQKENI. V dropped 6 bases and J dropped 0; count of bases not matched to a gene: 6. The DNA for the CDR3 is TGTGCCAGCTCCCAAGGACTAGCGATCTCCTACGAGCAGTACTTC. Its translation is CASSQGLAISYEQYF.

The V call is TRBV7-3, the J call TRBJ2-1; maybe TRBD1 (6 bases). The CDR3 loop spans 16 amino acids. CDR1 SGHTA and CDR2 FQGTGA come from the germline V gene. The V end lost 5 bases, the J end lost 4 bases, and 18 bases lay between the germline ends. The CDR3 bases are TGTGCCAGCAGCCAAGGCCCAAGGGGGATATACAATGAGCAGTTCTTC. Its translation: CASSQGPRGIYNEQFF.